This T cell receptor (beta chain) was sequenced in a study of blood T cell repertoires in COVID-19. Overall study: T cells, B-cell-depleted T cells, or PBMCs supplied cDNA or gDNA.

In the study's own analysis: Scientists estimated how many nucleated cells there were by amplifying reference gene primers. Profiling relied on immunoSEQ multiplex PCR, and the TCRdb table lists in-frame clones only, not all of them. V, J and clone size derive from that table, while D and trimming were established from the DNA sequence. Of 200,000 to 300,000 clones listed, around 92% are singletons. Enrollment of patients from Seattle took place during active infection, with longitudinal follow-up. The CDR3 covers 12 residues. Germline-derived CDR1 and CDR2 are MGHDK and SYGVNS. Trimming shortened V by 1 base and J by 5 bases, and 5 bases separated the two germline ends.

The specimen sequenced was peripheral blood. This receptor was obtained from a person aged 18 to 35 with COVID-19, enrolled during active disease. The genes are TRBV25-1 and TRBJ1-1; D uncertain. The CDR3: CASSESGTEAFF. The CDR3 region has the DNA TGTGCCAGCAGTGAATCAGGTACTGAAGCTTTCTTT.